This entry concerns a single TCR beta chain. This entry belongs to a study of T cell clones after liver transplantation. About the study: Timepoints were pre-transplant, pre-withdrawal, and after withdrawal was completed or failed.

The CDR3 has 18 residues. The ends lost 5 bases at V and 7 bases at J; junction bases unmatched: 17. Germline V lookup: CDR1 MDHEN, CDR2 SYDVKM. Here immunoSEQ multiplex PCR was the method, and the copy in TCRdb shows in-frame clones only, minus some. The sample records about 80,000 clones, around four fifths being singletons. Source: CD4+ T cells from blood, taken approximately 3.5 years after liver transplant. The receptor comes from a human patient who received a liver transplant. Some T cells may have originated in the graft donor. The rearrangement joins TRBV28 to TRBJ2-5; 12 nucleotides match TRBD2. The CDR3 is CASSTSLFASGRAGTQYF. As DNA, the CDR3 is TGTGCCAGCAGTACCTCTTTATTTGCTAGCGGGAGGGCCGGGACCCAGTACTTC.